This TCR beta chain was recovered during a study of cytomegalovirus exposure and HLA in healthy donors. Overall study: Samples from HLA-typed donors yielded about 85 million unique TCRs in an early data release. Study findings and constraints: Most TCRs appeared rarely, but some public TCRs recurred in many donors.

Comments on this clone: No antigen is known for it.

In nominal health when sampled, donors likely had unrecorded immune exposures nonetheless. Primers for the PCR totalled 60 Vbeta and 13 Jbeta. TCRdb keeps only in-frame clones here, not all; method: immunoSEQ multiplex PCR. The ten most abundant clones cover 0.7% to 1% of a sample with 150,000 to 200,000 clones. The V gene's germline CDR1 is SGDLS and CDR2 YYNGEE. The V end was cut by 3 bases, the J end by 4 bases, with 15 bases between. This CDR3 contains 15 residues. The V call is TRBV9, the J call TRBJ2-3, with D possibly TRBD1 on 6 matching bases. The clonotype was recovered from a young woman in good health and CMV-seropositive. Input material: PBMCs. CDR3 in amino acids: CASSDRVGYSDTQYF. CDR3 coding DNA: TGTGCCAGCAGCGACAGGGTGGGTTATTCAGATACGCAGTATTTT.